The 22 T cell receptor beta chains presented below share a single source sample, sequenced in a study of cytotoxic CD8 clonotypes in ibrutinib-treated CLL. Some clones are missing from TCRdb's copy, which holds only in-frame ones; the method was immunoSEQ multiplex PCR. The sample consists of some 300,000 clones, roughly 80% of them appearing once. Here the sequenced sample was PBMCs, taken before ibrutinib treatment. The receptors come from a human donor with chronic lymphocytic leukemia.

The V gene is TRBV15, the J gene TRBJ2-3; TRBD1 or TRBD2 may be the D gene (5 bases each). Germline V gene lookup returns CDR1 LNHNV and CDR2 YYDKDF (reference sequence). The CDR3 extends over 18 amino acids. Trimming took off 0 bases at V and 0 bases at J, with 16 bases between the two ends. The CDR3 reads CATSRDLTGTPSTDTQYF. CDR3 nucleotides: TGTGCCACCAGCAGAGATCTTACCGGGACGCCCAGCACAGATACGCAGTATTTT.

CDR3 amino acids: CASSLLRDMMVFDYGYTF. CDR3 coding DNA: TGTGCCAGCAGCTTGCTCCGGGACATGATGGTTTTCGACTATGGCTACACCTTC. The genes are TRBV5-6 and TRBJ1-2, with D possibly matching TRBD1 (6 bases). Between the trimmed V and J ends, which lost 1 base and 3 bases, there was a span of 22 bases. Germline V gives CDR1 SGHDT, CDR2 YYEEEE. The CDR3 totals 18 residues.

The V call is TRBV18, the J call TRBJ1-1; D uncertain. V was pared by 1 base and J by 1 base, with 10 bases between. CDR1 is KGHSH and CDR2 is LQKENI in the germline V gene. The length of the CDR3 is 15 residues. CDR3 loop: CASSPLDGGNTEAFF. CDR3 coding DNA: TGTGCCAGCTCACCACTGGACGGTGGGAACACTGAAGCTTTCTTT.

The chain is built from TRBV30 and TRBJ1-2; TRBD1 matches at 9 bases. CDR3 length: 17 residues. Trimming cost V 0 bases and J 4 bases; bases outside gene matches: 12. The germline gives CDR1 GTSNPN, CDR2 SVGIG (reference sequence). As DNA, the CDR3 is TGTGCCTGGAGTGTACGGGGACAGGGTAGTTTAGCCTATGGCTACACCTTC. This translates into CAWSVRGQGSLAYGYTF.

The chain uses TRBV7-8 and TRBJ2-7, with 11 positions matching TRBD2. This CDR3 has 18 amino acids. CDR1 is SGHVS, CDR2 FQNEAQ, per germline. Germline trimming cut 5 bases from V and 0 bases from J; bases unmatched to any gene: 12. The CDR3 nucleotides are TGTGCCAGCAGCCTAGAGGGGACTAGCGGAGACAGCTCCTACGAGCAGTACTTC. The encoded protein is CASSLEGTSGDSSYEQYF.

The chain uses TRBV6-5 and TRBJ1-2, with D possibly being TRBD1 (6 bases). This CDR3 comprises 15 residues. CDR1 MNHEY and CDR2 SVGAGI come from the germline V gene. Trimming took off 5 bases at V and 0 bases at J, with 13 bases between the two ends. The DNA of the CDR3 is TGTGCCAGCAGTATCGGACAGTATTCTAACTATGGCTACACCTTC. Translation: CASSIGQYSNYGYTF.

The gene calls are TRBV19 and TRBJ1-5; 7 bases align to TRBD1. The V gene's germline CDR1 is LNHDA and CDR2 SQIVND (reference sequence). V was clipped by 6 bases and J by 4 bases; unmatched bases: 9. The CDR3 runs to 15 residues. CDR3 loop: CASRLVGGGNQPQHF. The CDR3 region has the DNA TGTGCCAGTAGGTTAGTAGGGGGCGGAAATCAGCCCCAGCATTTT.

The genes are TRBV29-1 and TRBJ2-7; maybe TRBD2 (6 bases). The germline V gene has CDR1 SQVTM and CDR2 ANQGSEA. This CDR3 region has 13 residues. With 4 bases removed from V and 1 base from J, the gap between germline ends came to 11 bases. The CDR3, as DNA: TGCAGCGTTGCCGGGGGACGTTCCTACGAGCAGTACTTC. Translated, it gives CSVAGGRSYEQYF.

This CDR3 reads CASSLEVVETQYF. DNA for the CDR3: TGTGCCAGCAGCTTAGAGGTTGTAGAGACCCAGTACTTC. The V gene is TRBV7-9, the J gene TRBJ2-5, with D hard to call. Germline assignment: CDR1 SEHNR and CDR2 FQNEAQ (reference sequence). V shed 1 base and J shed 4 bases, with 7 bases lying between them. The CDR3 length is 13 residues.

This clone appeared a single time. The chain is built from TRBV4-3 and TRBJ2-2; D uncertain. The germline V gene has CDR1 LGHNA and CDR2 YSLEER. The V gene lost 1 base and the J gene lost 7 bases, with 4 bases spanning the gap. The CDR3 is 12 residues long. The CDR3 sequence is CASSQVVGELFF. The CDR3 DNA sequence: TGCGCCAGCAGCCAAGTCGTCGGGGAGCTGTTTTTT.

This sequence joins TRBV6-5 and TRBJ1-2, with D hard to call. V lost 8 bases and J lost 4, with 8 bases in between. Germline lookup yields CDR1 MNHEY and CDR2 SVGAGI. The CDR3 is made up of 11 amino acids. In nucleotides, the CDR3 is TGTGCCAGCGCTGATTCCTATGGCTACACCTTC. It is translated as CASADSYGYTF.

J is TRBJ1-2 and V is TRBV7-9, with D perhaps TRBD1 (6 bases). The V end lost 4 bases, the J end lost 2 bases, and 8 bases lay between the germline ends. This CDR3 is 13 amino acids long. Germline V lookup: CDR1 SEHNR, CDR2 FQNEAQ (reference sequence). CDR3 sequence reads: CASSSQGNYGYTF. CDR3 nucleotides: TGTGCCAGCAGCTCTCAGGGGAACTATGGCTACACCTTC.

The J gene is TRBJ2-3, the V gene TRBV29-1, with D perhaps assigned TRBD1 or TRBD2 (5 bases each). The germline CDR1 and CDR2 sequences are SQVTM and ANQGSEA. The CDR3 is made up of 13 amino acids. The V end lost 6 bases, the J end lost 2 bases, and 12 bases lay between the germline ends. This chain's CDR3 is CSVSGPDTDTQYF. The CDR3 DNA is TGCAGCGTATCGGGACCTGACACAGATACGCAGTATTTT.

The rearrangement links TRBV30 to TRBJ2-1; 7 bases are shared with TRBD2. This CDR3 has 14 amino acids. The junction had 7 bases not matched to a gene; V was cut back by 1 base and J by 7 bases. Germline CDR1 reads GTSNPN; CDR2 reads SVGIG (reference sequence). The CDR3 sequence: CAWSDLTSYNEQFF. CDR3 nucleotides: TGTGCCTGGAGTGACCTGACTAGCTATAATGAGCAGTTCTTC.

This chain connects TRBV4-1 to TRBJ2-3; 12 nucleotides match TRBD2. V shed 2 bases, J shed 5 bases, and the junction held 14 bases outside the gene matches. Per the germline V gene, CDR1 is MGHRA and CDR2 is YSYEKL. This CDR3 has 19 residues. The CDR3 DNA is TGCGCCAGCAGCCAACCGACCGCGACTAGCGGGAGTGGGGGAGATACGCAGTATTTT. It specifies CASSQPTATSGSGGDTQYF.

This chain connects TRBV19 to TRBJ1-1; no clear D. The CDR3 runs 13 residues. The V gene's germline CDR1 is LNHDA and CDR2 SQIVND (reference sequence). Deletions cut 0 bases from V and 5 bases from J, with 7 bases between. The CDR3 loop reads CASSIEQGTEAFF. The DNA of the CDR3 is TGTGCCAGTAGTATAGAACAAGGTACTGAAGCTTTCTTT.

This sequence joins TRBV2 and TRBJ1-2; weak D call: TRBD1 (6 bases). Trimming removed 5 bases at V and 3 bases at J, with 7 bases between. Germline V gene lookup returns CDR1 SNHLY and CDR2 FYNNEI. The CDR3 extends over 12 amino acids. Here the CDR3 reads CASSQGYYGYTF. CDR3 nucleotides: TGTGCCAGCAGTCAGGGGTACTATGGCTACACCTTC. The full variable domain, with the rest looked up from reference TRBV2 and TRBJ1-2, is EPEVTQTPSHQVTQMGQEVILRCVPISNHLYFYWYRQILGQKVEFLVSFYNNEISEKSEIFDDQFSVERPDGSNFTLKIRSTKLEDSAMYFCASSQGYYGYTFGSGTRLTVV.

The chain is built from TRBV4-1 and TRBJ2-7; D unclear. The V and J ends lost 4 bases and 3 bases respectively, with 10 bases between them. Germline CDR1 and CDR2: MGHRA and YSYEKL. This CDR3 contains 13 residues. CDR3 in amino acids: CASSPRGHYEQYF. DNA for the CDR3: TGCGCCAGCAGCCCCCGAGGTCACTACGAGCAGTACTTC.

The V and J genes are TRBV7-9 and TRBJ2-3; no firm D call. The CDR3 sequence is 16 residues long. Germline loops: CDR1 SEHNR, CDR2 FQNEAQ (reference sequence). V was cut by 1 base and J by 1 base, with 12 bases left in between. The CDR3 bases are TGTGCCAGCAGCTTAGGACGGGCTTTTGGCACAGATACGCAGTATTTT. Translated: CASSLGRAFGTDTQYF.

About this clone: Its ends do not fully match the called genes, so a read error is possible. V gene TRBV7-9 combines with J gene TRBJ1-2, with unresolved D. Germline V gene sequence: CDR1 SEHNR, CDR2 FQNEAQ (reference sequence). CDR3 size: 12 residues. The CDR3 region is CASSLNTHGCTF. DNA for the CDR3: TGTGCCAGCAGCTTAAATACGCATGGCTGCACCTTC.

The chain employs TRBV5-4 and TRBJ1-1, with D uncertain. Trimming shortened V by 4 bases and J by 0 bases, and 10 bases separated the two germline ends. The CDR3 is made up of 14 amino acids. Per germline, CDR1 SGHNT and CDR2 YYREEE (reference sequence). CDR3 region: CASSPMPLNTEAFF. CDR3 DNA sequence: TGTGCCAGCAGCCCCATGCCCCTGAACACTGAAGCTTTCTTT.

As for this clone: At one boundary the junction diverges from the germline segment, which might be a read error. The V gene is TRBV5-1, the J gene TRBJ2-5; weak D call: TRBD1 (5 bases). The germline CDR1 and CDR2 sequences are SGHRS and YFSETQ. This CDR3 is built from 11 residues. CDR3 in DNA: TGTGCCAGCAGCTCAGGGGAGACCCAGTACTTC. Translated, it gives CASSSGETQYF. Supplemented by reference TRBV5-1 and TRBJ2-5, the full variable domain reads KAGVTQTPRYLIKTRGQQVTLSCSPISGHRSVSWYQQTPGQGLQFLFEYFSETQRNKGNFPGRFSGRQFSNSRSEMNVSTLELGDSALYLCASSSGETQYFGPGTRLLVL.